A single sample is the source of the 7 T cell receptor beta chains below, sequenced in a study of human thymus T cells. Produced via immunoSEQ multiplex PCR; TCRdb's table is partial and in-frame only. The sample has some 50,000 clones, approximately 95% seen once; the top ten hold 0.15% to 0.2%. Sequencing input: blood. The receptors originated from a girl under two years old with a congenital heart defect but otherwise immunologically healthy.

The chain has TRBV27 and TRBJ2-3; D is possibly TRBD1 or TRBD2 (5 bases each). V was clipped by 1 base and J by 0 bases, with 5 bases between them. The CDR3 contains 14 residues. Germline values: CDR1 MNHEY, CDR2 SMNVEV (reference sequence). CDR3 coding DNA: TGTGCCAGCAGTTTATGGGGGAGCACAGATACGCAGTATTTT. Its translation: CASSLWGSTDTQYF.

V and J are TRBV27 and TRBJ1-1, with D perhaps TRBD1 (5 bases). Per germline, CDR1 MNHEY and CDR2 SMNVEV (reference sequence). The CDR3 loop spans 15 amino acids. Between the trimmed V and J ends, which lost 1 base and 4 bases, there was a span of 13 bases. For the CDR3, the DNA is TGTGCCAGCAGTTTATGGACCCCAGGGACCACTGAAGCTTTCTTT. Protein: CASSLWTPGTTEAFF.

This chain links TRBV4-2 with TRBJ2-1; 7 bases line up with TRBD2. The CDR3 sequence is 15 residues long. V lost 3 bases and J lost 0; bases outside the gene matches: 2. Germline V gives CDR1 LGHNA, CDR2 YNFKEQ. CDR3 sequence (DNA): TGTGCCAGCAGCCAGGGACTAATCTCCTACAATGAGCAGTTCTTC. Its translation: CASSQGLISYNEQFF.

The CDR3 spells CASALQGFATNEKLFF. For the CDR3, the DNA is TGTGCCAGCGCCTTACAGGGGTTTGCAACTAATGAAAAACTGTTTTTT. The gene calls are TRBV2 and TRBJ1-4; 7 bases align to TRBD1. With V trimmed by 8 bases and J by 0 bases, 9 bases remained unmatched. This CDR3 contains 16 residues. Germline loops: CDR1 SNHLY, CDR2 FYNNEI.

This clone showed up just once. The V gene is TRBV28, the J gene TRBJ2-7, with a weak D call TRBD1 (6 bases). This CDR3 is built from 13 residues. V dropped 5 bases and J dropped 0 bases, with 8 bases sitting between them. Germline V CDR1 and CDR2: MDHEN, SYDVKM. Here the CDR3 reads CASSTGSSYEQYF. The DNA for the CDR3 is TGTGCCAGCAGTACAGGGTCCTCCTACGAGCAGTACTTC. Drawing the rest from reference TRBV28 and TRBJ2-7, the complete variable domain is DVKVTQSSRYLVKRTGEKVFLECVQDMDHENMFWYRQDPGLGLRLIYFSYDVKMKEKGDIPEGYSVSREKKERFSLILESASTNQTSMYLCASSTGSSYEQYFGPGTRLTVT.

V and J are TRBV28 and TRBJ2-1; 11 bases are shared with TRBD2. Germline-derived CDR1 and CDR2 are MDHEN and SYDVKM. The CDR3 contains 18 residues. V was clipped by 6 bases and J by 1 base; unmatched bases: 11. The CDR3 reads CASSPSYLAGGSYNEQFF. The DNA of the CDR3 is TGTGCCAGCAGCCCCTCGTACCTAGCGGGAGGATCCTACAATGAGCAGTTCTTC.

The chain employs TRBV4-2 and TRBJ2-7; TRBD1 matches 8 bases. The V gene's germline CDR1 is LGHNA and CDR2 YNFKEQ. This CDR3 is built from 13 residues. V lost 5 bases, J lost 3 bases, and 3 bases stayed unmatched. The CDR3 region is CASSLGTGYEQYF. The DNA of the CDR3 is TGTGCCAGCAGCTTGGGGACAGGCTACGAGCAGTACTTC.